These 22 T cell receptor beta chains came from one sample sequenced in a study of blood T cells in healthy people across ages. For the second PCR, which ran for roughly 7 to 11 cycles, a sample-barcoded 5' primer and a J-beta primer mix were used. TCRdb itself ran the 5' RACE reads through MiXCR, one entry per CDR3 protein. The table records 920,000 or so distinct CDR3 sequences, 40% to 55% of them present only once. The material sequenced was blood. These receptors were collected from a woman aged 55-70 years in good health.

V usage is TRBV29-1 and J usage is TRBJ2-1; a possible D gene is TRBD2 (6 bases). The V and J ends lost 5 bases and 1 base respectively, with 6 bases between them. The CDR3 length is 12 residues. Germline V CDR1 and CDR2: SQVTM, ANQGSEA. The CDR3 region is CSVRGSYNEQFF. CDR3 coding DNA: TGCAGCGTTCGGGGGTCCTACAATGAGCAGTTCTTC.

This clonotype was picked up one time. The CDR3 bases are TGTGCCAGCAGCTTAGAGGGGGGGTTTTCGGGAGAGACCCAGTACTTC. It translates to CASSLEGGFSGETQYF. V gene TRBV7-2 combines with J gene TRBJ2-5; tentative D call: TRBD2 (7 bases). The CDR3 covers 16 residues. The germline V and J ends were trimmed by 1 base and 4 bases, with 16 bases remaining between them. Germline CDR1 and CDR2: SGHTA and FQGNSA. Full variable domain (rest looked up from reference TRBV7-2 and TRBJ2-5): GAGVSQSPSNKVTEKGKDVELRCDPISGHTALYWYRQSLGQGLEFLIYFQGNSAPDKSGLPSDRFSAERTGGSVSTLTIQRTQQEDSAVYLCASSLEGGFSGETQYFGPGTRLLVL.

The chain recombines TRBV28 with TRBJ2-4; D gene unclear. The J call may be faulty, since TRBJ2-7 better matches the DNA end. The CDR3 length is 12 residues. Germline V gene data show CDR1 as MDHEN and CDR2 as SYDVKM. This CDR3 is CASSLIQREQYF. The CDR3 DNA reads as TGTGCCAGCAGTTTAATCCAACGCGAGCAGTACTTC.

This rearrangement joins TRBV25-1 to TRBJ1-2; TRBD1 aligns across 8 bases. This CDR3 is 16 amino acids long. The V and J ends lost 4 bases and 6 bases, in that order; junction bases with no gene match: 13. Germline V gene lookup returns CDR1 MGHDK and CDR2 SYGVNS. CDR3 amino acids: CASSASGTGIYHGYTF. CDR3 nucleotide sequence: TGTGCCAGCAGTGCGTCCGGGACAGGCATTTATCATGGCTACACCTTC.

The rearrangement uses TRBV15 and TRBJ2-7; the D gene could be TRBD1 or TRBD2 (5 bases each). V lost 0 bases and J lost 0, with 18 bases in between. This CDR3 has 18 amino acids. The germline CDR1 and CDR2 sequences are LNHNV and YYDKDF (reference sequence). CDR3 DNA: TGTGCCACCAGCAGAGATCTGCCGGGACGCGGAAGCTCCTACGAGCAGTACTTC. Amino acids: CATSRDLPGRGSSYEQYF.

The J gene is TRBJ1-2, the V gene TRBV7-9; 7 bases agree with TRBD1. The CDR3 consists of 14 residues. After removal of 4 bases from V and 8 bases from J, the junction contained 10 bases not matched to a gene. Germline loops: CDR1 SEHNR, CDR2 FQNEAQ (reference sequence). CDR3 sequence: CASSWGQPRDGYTF. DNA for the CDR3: TGTGCCAGCAGCTGGGGACAGCCGAGGGACGGCTACACCTTC.

For the CDR3, the DNA is TGTGCCAGCGGCATCGAACGGGGTTCCTACGAGCAGTACTTC. This translates into CASGIERGSYEQYF. The chain uses TRBV11-2 and TRBJ2-7, with D maybe TRBD2 (5 bases). V was clipped by 8 bases and J by 1 base, with 15 bases between them. Per germline, CDR1 SGHAT and CDR2 FQNNGV. There are 14 residues in the CDR3.

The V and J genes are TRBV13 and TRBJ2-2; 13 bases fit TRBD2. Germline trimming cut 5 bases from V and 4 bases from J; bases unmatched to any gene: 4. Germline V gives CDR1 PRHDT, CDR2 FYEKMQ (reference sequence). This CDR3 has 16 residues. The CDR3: CASSTRTSGSTGELFF. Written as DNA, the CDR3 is TGTGCCAGCAGCACACGGACTAGCGGGAGCACCGGGGAGCTGTTTTTT.

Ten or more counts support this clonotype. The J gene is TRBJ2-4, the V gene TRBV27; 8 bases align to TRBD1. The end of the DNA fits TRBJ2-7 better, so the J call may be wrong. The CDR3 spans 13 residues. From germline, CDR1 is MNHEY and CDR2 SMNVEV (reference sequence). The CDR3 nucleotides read TGTGCCAGCAGTTCCGGGACAGGTAACGAGCAGTACTTC. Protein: CASSSGTGNEQYF.

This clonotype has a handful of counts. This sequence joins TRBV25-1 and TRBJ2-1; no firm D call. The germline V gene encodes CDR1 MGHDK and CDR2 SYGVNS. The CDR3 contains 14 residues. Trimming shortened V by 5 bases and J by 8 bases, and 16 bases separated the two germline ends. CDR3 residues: CASSYFGRPDEQFF. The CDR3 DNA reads TGTGCCAGCAGTTATTTTGGCCGCCCCGATGAGCAGTTCTTC.

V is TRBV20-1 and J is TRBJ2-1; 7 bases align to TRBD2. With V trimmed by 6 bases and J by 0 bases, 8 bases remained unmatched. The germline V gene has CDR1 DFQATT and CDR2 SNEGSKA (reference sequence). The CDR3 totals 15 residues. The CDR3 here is CSASAGTTSYNEQFF. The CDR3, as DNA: TGCAGTGCCTCAGCGGGAACGACCTCCTACAATGAGCAGTTCTTC.

The CDR3 is CASSSGLAGPDTQYF. The CDR3 DNA reads TGTGCCAGCAGCTCGGGACTAGCGGGACCAGATACGCAGTATTTT. This chain links TRBV7-8 with TRBJ2-3; TRBD2 aligns across 13 bases. V trimming: 4 bases; J trimming: 4 bases; junction bases outside the gene matches: 2. The CDR3 runs 15 residues. CDR1 and CDR2 (germline): SGHVS, FQNEAQ.

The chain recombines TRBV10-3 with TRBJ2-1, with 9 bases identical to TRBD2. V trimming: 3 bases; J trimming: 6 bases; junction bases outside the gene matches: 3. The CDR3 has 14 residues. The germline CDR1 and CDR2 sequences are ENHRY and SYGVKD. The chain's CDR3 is CAISDSGSLNEQFF. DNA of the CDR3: TGTGCCATCAGTGATAGCGGGAGTCTCAATGAGCAGTTCTTC.

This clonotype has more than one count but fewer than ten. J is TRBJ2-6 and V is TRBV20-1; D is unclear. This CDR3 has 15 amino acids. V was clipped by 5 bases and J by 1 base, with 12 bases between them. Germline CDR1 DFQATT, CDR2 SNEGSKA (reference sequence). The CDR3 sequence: CSAPRMGSGANVLTF. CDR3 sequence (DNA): TGCAGTGCTCCCAGGATGGGGTCTGGGGCCAACGTCCTGACTTTC.

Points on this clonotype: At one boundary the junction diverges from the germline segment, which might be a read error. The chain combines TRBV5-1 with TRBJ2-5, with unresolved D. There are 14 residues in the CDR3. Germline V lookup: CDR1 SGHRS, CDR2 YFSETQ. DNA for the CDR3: TGCGCCAGCAGCTCGGCTGCAGGCCAAGGGACCCAGTACTTC. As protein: CASSSAAGQGTQYF.

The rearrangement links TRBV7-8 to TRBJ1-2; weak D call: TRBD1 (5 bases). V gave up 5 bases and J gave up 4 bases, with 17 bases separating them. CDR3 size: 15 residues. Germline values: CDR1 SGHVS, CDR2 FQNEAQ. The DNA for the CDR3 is TGTGCCAGCAGCCCAACGGATCAGGGACTCTATGGCTACACCTTC. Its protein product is CASSPTDQGLYGYTF.

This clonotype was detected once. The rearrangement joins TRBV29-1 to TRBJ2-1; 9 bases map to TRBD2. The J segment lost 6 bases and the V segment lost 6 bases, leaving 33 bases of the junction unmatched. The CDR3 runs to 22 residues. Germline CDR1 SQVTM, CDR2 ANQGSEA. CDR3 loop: CSVDVGGSFERWREGRFNEQFF. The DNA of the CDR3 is TGCAGCGTCGATGTGGGGGGGAGCTTTGAGCGTTGGCGGGAGGGCCGCTTCAATGAGCAGTTCTTC.

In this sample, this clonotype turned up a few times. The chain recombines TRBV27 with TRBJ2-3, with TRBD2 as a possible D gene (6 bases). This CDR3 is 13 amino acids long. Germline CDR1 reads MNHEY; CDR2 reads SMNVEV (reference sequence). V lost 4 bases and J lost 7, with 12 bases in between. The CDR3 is CASSWGVLNTQYF. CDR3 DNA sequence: TGTGCCAGCAGTTGGGGGGTACTAAATACGCAGTATTTT.

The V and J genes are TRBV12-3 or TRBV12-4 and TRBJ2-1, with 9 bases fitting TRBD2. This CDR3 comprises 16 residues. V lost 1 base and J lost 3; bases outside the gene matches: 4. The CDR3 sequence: CASSLVAAGGYNEQFF. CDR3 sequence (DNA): TGTGCCAGCAGTTTAGTGGCAGCGGGAGGCTACAATGAGCAGTTCTTC.

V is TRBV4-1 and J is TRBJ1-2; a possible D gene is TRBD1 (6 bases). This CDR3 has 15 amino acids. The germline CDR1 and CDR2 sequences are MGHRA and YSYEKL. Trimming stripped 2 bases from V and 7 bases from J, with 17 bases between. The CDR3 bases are TGCGCCAGCAGCCAATTGGGGGGGGGCATATTTGGCTACACCTTC. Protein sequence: CASSQLGGGIFGYTF.

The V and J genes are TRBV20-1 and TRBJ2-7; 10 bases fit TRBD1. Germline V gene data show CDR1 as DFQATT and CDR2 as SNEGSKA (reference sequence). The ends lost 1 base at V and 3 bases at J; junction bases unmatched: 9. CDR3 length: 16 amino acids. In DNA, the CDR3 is TGCAGTGCTAGAGTCTCCCGGGACAGGGGAGTCTACGAGCAGTACTTC. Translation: CSARVSRDRGVYEQYF.

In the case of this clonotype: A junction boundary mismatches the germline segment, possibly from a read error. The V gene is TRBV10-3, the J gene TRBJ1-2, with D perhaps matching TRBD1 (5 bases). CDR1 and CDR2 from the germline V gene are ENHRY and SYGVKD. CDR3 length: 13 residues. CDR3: CAISVDINHGYTF. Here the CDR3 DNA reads TGTGCCATCAGTGTGGACATTAACCATGGCTACACCTTC.